This entry is about one T cell receptor beta chain. Antigen unknown. V was trimmed by 3 bases and J by 7 bases, leaving 16 bases between them. Germline V lookup: CDR1 GTSNPN, CDR2 SVGIG (reference sequence). The CDR3 has 13 amino acids. The sample belongs to a study of vaccination and CD4 T cells after COVID-19. Stated treatment: roughly 11-day PBMC culture with coronavirus spike peptide pools or control peptides (ViraFEST assay). Sequenced with the Oncomine TCR Beta short-read assay was DNA taken from cultured CD4+ T cells. TCRdb passed the PCR reads through MiXCR, listing each CDR3 protein once. The data show approximately 15,000 distinct CDR3 sequences, around two fifths seen once.

The sequenced sample was CD4+ T cells from blood, cultured in vitro, obtained before SARS-CoV-2 vaccination. The source of this sequence is a human donor who had recovered from COVID-19. The rearrangement links TRBV30 to TRBJ2-7; possibly TRBD2 for D (6 bases). The CDR3 here is CAWSGGASTEQYF. CDR3 coding DNA: TGTGCCTGGAGCGGGGGAGCTTCTACGGAGCAGTACTTC.